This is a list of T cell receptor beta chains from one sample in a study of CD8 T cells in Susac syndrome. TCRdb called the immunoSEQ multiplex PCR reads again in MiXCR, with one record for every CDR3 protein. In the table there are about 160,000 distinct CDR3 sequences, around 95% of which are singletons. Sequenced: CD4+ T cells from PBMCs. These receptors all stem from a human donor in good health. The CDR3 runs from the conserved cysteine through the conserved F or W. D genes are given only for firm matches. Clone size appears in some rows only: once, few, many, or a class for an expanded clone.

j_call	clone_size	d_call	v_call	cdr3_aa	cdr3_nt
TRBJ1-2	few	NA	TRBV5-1	CASSFEDGSYGYTF	TGCGCCAGCAGCTTCGAAGATGGTAGCTATGGCTACACCTTC
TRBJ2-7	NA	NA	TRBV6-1	CASSDRARYEQYF	TGTGCCAGCAGTGACCGGGCCAGATACGAGCAGTACTTC
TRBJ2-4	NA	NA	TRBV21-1	CASSSRTGLNIQYF	TGTGCCAGCAGCAGTAGGACAGGGCTCAACATTCAGTACTTC
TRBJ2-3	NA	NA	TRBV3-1	CASSQVRFNTQYF	TGTGCCAGCAGCCAAGTCCGTTTTAATACGCAGTATTTT
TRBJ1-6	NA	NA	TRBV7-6	CASSLVGSHSPLHF	TGTGCCAGCAGCTTAGTGGGCAGTCATTCACCCCTCCACTTT
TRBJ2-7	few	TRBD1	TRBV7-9	CASSPRTGAYEQYF	TGTGCCAGCAGCCCCCGGACAGGGGCCTACGAGCAGTACTTC
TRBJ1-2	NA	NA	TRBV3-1	CASSQEGWGGYTF	TGTGCCAGCAGCCAAGAAGGCTGGGGTGGCTACACCTTC
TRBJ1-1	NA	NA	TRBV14	CASSQDWVNTEAFF	TGTGCCAGCAGCCAAGATTGGGTGAACACTGAAGCTTTCTTT
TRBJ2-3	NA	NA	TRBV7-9	CASSPHQGGGTQYF	TGTGCCAGCAGCCCCCACCAAGGAGGGGGTACGCAGTATTTT
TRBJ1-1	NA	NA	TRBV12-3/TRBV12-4	CASSSTGRREAFF	TGTGCCAGCAGTTCAACGGGGCGGCGGGAAGCTTTCTTT
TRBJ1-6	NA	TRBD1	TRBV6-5	CASSPTGTGGSPLHF	TGTGCCAGCAGCCCAACCGGGACAGGAGGATCACCCCTCCACTTT
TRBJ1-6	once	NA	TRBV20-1	CSASGDSRSSYNSPLHF	TGCAGTGCTAGTGGGGACTCCCGGAGCTCCTATAATTCACCCCTCCACTTT
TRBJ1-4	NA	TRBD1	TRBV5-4	CASSSGTAVTEKLFF	TGTGCCAGCAGCTCTGGGACAGCAGTAACTGAAAAACTGTTTTTT
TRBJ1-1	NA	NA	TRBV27	CASSLFDSGGGSITEAFF	TGTGCCAGCAGTTTATTCGACTCGGGGGGTGGTTCGATCACTGAAGCTTTCTTT
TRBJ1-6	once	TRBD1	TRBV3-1	CASSPDREGSPLHF	TGTGCCAGCAGCCCGGACAGGGAAGGTTCACCCCTCCACTTT
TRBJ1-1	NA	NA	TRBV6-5	CASSHSGSTTNTEAFF	TGTGCCAGCAGTCACTCGGGCTCTACTACGAACACTGAAGCTTTCTTT
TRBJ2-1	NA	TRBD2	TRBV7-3	CASKETSGHNEQFF	TGTGCCAGCAAGGAAACTAGCGGTCACAATGAGCAGTTCTTC
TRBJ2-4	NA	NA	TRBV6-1	CASTETLAKNIQYF	TGTGCCAGCACTGAAACATTAGCCAAAAACATTCAGTACTTC
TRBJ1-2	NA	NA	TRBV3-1	CASSQALGHFSYGYTF	TGTGCCAGCAGCCAAGCCCTGGGACACTTTTCCTATGGCTACACCTTC
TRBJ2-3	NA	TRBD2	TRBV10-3	CAIVAGGQSDTQYF	TGTGCCATCGTGGCGGGGGGGCAATCAGATACGCAGTATTTT
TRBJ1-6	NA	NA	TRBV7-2	CASSLVGSAGSPLHF	TGTGCCAGCAGCTTAGTCGGGAGTGCGGGCTCACCCCTCCACTTT
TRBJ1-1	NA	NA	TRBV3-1	CASSQVGGLTEAFF	TGTGCCAGCAGCCAAGTAGGGGGGCTCACTGAAGCTTTCTTT
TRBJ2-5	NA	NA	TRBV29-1	CSVEPTGRMETQYF	TGCAGCGTCGAACCGACAGGGAGGATGGAGACCCAGTACTTC
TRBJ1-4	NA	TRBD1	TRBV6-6	CASSSRQGRANEKLFF	TGTGCCAGCAGTTCTCGACAGGGTCGGGCTAATGAAAAACTGTTTTTT
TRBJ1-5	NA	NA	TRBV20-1	CSARDGMGASNQPQHF	TGCAGTGCTAGAGATGGGATGGGGGCTAGCAATCAGCCCCAGCATTTT
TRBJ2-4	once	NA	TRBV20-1	CSAPAGARNIQYF	TGCAGTGCTCCTGCTGGGGCTAGGAACATTCAGTACTTC